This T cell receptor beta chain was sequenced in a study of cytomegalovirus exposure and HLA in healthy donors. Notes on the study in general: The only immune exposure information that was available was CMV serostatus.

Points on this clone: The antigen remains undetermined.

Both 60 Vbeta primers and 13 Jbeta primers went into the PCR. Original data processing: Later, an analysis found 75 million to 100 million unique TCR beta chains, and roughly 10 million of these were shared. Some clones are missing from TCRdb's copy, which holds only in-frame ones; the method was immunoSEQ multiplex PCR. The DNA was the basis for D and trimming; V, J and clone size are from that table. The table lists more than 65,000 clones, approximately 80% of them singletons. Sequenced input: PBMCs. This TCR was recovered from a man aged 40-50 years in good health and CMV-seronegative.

CDR3 bases: TGTGCCAGCAGTGAGGCGGAGAGCTCCTACGAGCAGTACTTC. Translated, it gives CASSEAESSYEQYF. The V call is TRBV28, the J call TRBJ2-7, with unresolved D. V shed 5 bases and J shed 0 bases, with 11 bases lying between them. Germline V gives CDR1 MDHEN, CDR2 SYDVKM. The CDR3 runs 14 residues.